The following is a T cell receptor beta chain sequence with its context. The table came from immunoSEQ multiplex PCR; TCRdb's copy has only in-frame clones and leaves some out. The sample lists under 65,000 clones, about 93% occurring once. This CDR3 has 15 residues. The germline CDR1 and CDR2 sequences are SEHNR and FQNEAQ (reference sequence). V lost 5 bases and J lost 0, with 14 bases in between. The data belong to a study of T cell changes during pregnancy in multiple sclerosis. This rearrangement joins TRBV7-9 to TRBJ2-7; D is possibly TRBD1 (7 bases). The TCR originated in a female donor with multiple sclerosis, enrolled in a pregnancy study. This sample comprised CD4+ T cells from peripheral blood mononuclear cells, obtained in the third trimester of pregnancy. The CDR3 coding sequence is TGTGCCAGCAGCGGAGGGACAGCAAACTCCTACGAGCAGTACTTC. It translates to CASSGGTANSYEQYF.